This passage covers 17 T cell receptor beta chains from one sample sequenced in a study of T-cell reconstitution after alpha-beta-depleted transplantation in children. Library preparation (for TCRbeta) was performed with unique molecular identifiers. TCRdb re-derived calls from the PCR reads in MiXCR, one entry per CDR3 protein. The profile covers some 500,000 distinct CDR3 sequences, with around 16% appearing a single time and 2.5% to 3.5% taken by the ten largest. Sequenced material: PBMCs from the stem cell graft donor, taken from the stem cell graft. These receptors came from a human donor who donated a stem cell graft to a child with acute lymphoblastic leukemia.

The rearrangement uses TRBV12-5 and TRBJ2-7, with 10 bases lining up with TRBD1. The CDR3 extends over 13 amino acids. The germline V gene has CDR1 LGHNT and CDR2 FRNRAP. The V gene end was trimmed by 7 bases and the J gene end by 4 bases; junction bases not matched to a gene: 4. CDR3 in DNA: TGTGCTAGTGCGGACAGGGGGGCGTACGAGCAGTACTTC. It yields the protein CASADRGAYEQYF.

This clonotype was found a few times. The chain has TRBV13 and TRBJ2-1; D possibly corresponds to TRBD2 (6 bases). Germline V gives CDR1 PRHDT, CDR2 FYEKMQ (reference sequence). There are 16 residues in the CDR3. Between the trimmed V and J ends, which lost 5 bases and 0 bases, there was a span of 14 bases. The CDR3 DNA is TGTGCCAGCAGCCGTCTAGGAGGGATCTCCTACAATGAGCAGTTCTTC. Encoded protein: CASSRLGGISYNEQFF.

The V call is TRBV5-6, the J call TRBJ1-4, with TRBD1 identical over 10 bases. The V gene end was trimmed by 4 bases and the J gene end by 10 bases; junction bases not matched to a gene: 10. Germline CDR1 and CDR2: SGHDT and YYEEEE. The CDR3 length is 15 residues. CDR3 sequence (DNA): TGTGCCAGCAGCCTCCGCGGGACAGGGGCTGGAAAACTGTTTTTT. Its protein product is CASSLRGTGAGKLFF.

This clonotype was observed a handful of times. J is TRBJ1-2 and V is TRBV5-1; D is uncertain. V lost 8 bases, J lost 0 bases, and 11 bases lay in between. Germline CDR1 SGHRS, CDR2 YFSETQ. This CDR3 spans 13 amino acids. CDR3 sequence: CASSGRANYGYTF. CDR3 sequence (DNA): TGCGCCAGTTCCGGACGAGCTAACTATGGCTACACCTTC.

The table lists this clonotype with a few counts. The chain couples TRBV19 to TRBJ2-1; TRBD2 is a possible D gene (5 bases). CDR3 size: 14 residues. Per the germline V gene, CDR1 is LNHDA and CDR2 is SQIVND (reference sequence). V was cut by 2 bases and J by 10 bases, with 15 bases left in between. The CDR3: CASSISGSSSEQFF. CDR3 sequence (DNA): TGTGCCAGTAGTATATCGGGGAGCTCCAGCGAGCAGTTCTTC.

This clonotype showed up many times. The DNA of the CDR3 is TGCGCCAGCACAAACCGGGACTCGGCAGATGAGCAGTTCTTC. Its translation is CASTNRDSADEQFF. V is TRBV4-1 and J is TRBJ2-1; D may be TRBD2 (6 bases). In germline, CDR1 is MGHRA, CDR2 YSYEKL. Trimming left V 7 bases short and J 8 bases short, with 18 bases between. CDR3 length equals 14 residues.

This rearrangement joins TRBV12-3 or TRBV12-4 to TRBJ1-5; a weak D match, TRBD1 (5 bases). The CDR3 is 16 amino acids. Deletions cut 1 base from V and 3 bases from J, with 13 bases between. CDR3 nucleotides: TGTGCCAGCAGTTTAGAGGGACCAAAACCCAATCAGCCCCAGCATTTT. It specifies CASSLEGPKPNQPQHF.

The rearrangement links TRBV12-3 or TRBV12-4 to TRBJ2-3; 7 bases map to TRBD1. V was pared by 2 bases and J by 3 bases, with 5 bases of the junction left unmatched. This CDR3 has 15 residues. The CDR3 region has the DNA TGTGCCAGCAGTTTACGGGACAGTGGGACAGATACGCAGTATTTT. Its protein product is CASSLRDSGTDTQYF.

The chain employs TRBV12-3 or TRBV12-4 and TRBJ2-3, with TRBD2 identical over 14 bases. The CDR3 spans 16 residues. J was trimmed by 3 bases and V by 7 bases; bases with no gene match: 6. The CDR3 protein is CASILGLAGGTDTQYF. The CDR3 DNA sequence: TGTGCCAGCATACTAGGACTAGCGGGAGGTACAGATACGCAGTATTTT.

The chain joins TRBV4-1 to TRBJ1-5; 7 bases line up with TRBD1. The CDR3 sequence is 15 residues long. Germline V gene sequence: CDR1 MGHRA, CDR2 YSYEKL. V gave up 3 bases and J gave up 5 bases; unmatched junction bases: 7. The CDR3 DNA sequence: TGCGCCAGCAGCCAGGCACAGGGGAGACATCAGCCCCAGCATTTT. This translates into CASSQAQGRHQPQHF.

J is TRBJ2-7 and V is TRBV2; maybe TRBD1 (6 bases). V was clipped by 3 bases and J by 5 bases, with 17 bases between them. The CDR3 runs 15 residues. From germline, CDR1 is SNHLY and CDR2 FYNNEI. The CDR3 DNA is TGTGCCAGCAGTGATAACAGGCAGGGGCCCAACGAGCAGTACTTC. As protein: CASSDNRQGPNEQYF.

This clonotype was counted a few times. V and J are TRBV7-8 and TRBJ2-3, with D perhaps assigned TRBD1 or TRBD2 (5 bases each). This CDR3 spans 15 amino acids. V lost 1 base to trimming and J lost 3 bases, with 11 bases between them. Germline lookup yields CDR1 SGHVS and CDR2 FQNEAQ. The CDR3 DNA is TGTGCCAGCAGCTTAGTAGGGACGGGGACAGATACGCAGTATTTT. As protein: CASSLVGTGTDTQYF.

The CDR3 here is CASSGRQGYEQYF. The CDR3 coding sequence is TGTGCCAGCAGCGGACGTCAGGGCTACGAGCAGTACTTC. V and J are TRBV9 and TRBJ2-7; D possibly corresponds to TRBD1 (5 bases). The germline V gene has CDR1 SGDLS and CDR2 YYNGEE. Trimming removed 3 bases at V and 3 bases at J, with 10 bases between. This CDR3 is 13 amino acids long.

The chain is built from TRBV6-6 and TRBJ1-5; D is undetermined. Trimming stripped 5 bases from V and 7 bases from J, with 9 bases between. Germline-derived CDR1 and CDR2 are MNHNY and SVGAGI (reference sequence). CDR3 length: 12 amino acids. In DNA form, the CDR3 reads TGTGCCAGCAGTGGCTTCGGCCAGCCCCAGCATTTT. Translation gives CASSGFGQPQHF.

The sample holds a few counts of this clonotype. Written as DNA, the CDR3 is TGTGCCAGCAGCGGTTGGGGAAGCGGACTAGCGGCCGCGTACCAAGAGACCCAGTACTTC. Translation gives CASSGWGSGLAAAYQETQYF. The chain links TRBV9 to TRBJ2-5, with 10 bases that match TRBD2. Trimming took 3 bases from V and 0 from J; bases not matched to a gene: 17. The CDR3 spans 20 residues. Germline V gene sequence: CDR1 SGDLS, CDR2 YYNGEE.

The chain uses TRBV9 and TRBJ2-1; D unresolved. The CDR3 has 14 residues. From germline, CDR1 is SGDLS and CDR2 YYNGEE. The V end was cut by 0 bases, the J end by 2 bases, with 6 bases between. CDR3 region: CASSVGIPYNEQFF. In nucleotides, the CDR3 is TGTGCCAGCAGCGTAGGTATTCCCTACAATGAGCAGTTCTTC.

This clonotype was seen only a few times. The rearrangement joins TRBV12-3 or TRBV12-4 to TRBJ2-7; 12 nucleotides line up with TRBD2. After removal of 6 bases from V and 2 bases from J, the junction contained 2 bases not matched to a gene. The CDR3 is 14 residues long. In nucleotides, the CDR3 is TGTGCCAGCAGGACTAGCGGGAGCGCCTACGAGCAGTACTTC. As protein: CASRTSGSAYEQYF.